Below, 27 T cell receptor beta chains from the same sample are listed, as sequenced in a study of graft-versus-host responses after intestinal transplantation. Method: immunoSEQ multiplex PCR; TCRdb's copy keeps in-frame clones and lacks some. The sample consists of about 97,000 clones, about 93% of them appearing once. The material was PBMCs, obtained about 450 days after intestinal transplant. The source of these receptors is a human patient who received an intestinal transplant, so some T cells may come from the graft donor.

The V call is TRBV6-1, the J call TRBJ2-7, with 7 bases matching TRBD1. Germline loops: CDR1 MNHNS, CDR2 SASEGT. V lost 6 bases, J lost 1 base, and 9 bases stayed unmatched. This CDR3 is 15 amino acids long. This CDR3 is CASSQVGTESYEQYF. For the CDR3, the DNA is TGTGCCAGCAGCCAAGTCGGGACAGAGTCCTACGAGCAGTACTTC.

The chain is built from TRBV2 and TRBJ2-7; D remains ambiguous. Trimming removed 6 bases at V and 4 bases at J, with 4 bases between. CDR1 SNHLY and CDR2 FYNNEI come from the germline V gene. CDR3 size: 10 residues. DNA of the CDR3: TGTGCCAGCAGGCATTACGAGCAGTACTTC. Translating gives CASRHYEQYF.

The rearrangement links TRBV5-1 to TRBJ1-1; possibly TRBD1 for D (5 bases). CDR1 and CDR2 (germline): SGHRS, YFSETQ. There are 14 residues in the CDR3. The V end was cut by 0 bases, the J end by 11 bases, with 17 bases between. CDR3: CASSLAGDRLSAFF. CDR3 bases: TGCGCCAGCAGCTTGGCGGGGGACCGTCTCTCTGCTTTCTTT.

The rearrangement joins TRBV13 to TRBJ1-1, with D hard to call. The CDR3 has 14 amino acids. V gave up 5 bases and J gave up 3 bases, with 13 bases separating them. Germline CDR1 PRHDT, CDR2 FYEKMQ (reference sequence). CDR3 sequence: CASSPQHGYTEAFF. Here the CDR3 DNA reads TGTGCCAGCAGCCCGCAGCATGGCTACACTGAAGCTTTCTTT.

The chain recombines TRBV9 with TRBJ1-4; D perhaps matches TRBD1 (6 bases). Trimming left V 4 bases short and J 11 bases short, with 24 bases between. CDR1 and CDR2 from the germline V gene are SGDLS and YYNGEE. The CDR3 has 16 residues. In DNA, the CDR3 is TGTGCCAGCAGCCTCACGGTTGGGGACACCATGCCCAAACTGTTTTTT. As protein: CASSLTVGDTMPKLFF.

The V and J genes are TRBV5-1 and TRBJ1-2; D remains ambiguous. Germline V gives CDR1 SGHRS, CDR2 YFSETQ. The CDR3 extends over 16 amino acids. V lost 4 bases to trimming and J lost 1 base, with 17 bases between them. This CDR3 reads CASSRAFLWLNYGYTF. The CDR3 nucleotides are TGCGCCAGCAGCCGGGCGTTCCTTTGGCTTAACTATGGCTACACCTTC.

The rearrangement joins TRBV7-3 to TRBJ1-6; D remains ambiguous. CDR1 SGHTA and CDR2 FQGTGA come from the germline V gene. This CDR3 is 13 amino acids long. V lost 5 bases to trimming and J lost 9 bases, with 11 bases between them. CDR3 region: CASSRVRASPLHF. CDR3 sequence (DNA): TGTGCCAGCAGCAGGGTGCGGGCTTCACCCCTCCACTTT.

The genes are TRBV15 and TRBJ1-2, with D tentatively TRBD1 (5 bases). The CDR3 has 13 amino acids. The V gene lost 3 bases and the J gene lost 4 bases, with 9 bases spanning the gap. Per germline, CDR1 LNHNV and CDR2 YYDKDF (reference sequence). CDR3 sequence: CATSSAGFYGYTF. CDR3 DNA: TGTGCCACCAGCAGTGCAGGGTTCTATGGCTACACCTTC.

The table lists this clone with a count of one. The V and J genes are TRBV19 and TRBJ1-6; TRBD1 is a possible D gene (6 bases). V shed 3 bases and J shed 8 bases, with 11 bases lying between them. The CDR3 has 14 amino acids. CDR1 and CDR2 from the germline V gene are LNHDA and SQIVND (reference sequence). The CDR3 region has the DNA TGTGCCAGTAGTATTGGAGGGGGGTATTCACCCCTCCACTTT. This sequence encodes CASSIGGGYSPLHF.

V and J are TRBV10-3 and TRBJ1-1, with unresolved D. V lost 1 base and J 2 bases, leaving 5 bases between the germline ends. Germline V CDR1 and CDR2: ENHRY, SYGVKD. CDR3 length: 13 amino acids. The CDR3 is CAISEWGNTEAFF. In DNA form, the CDR3 reads TGTGCCATCAGTGAGTGGGGTAACACTGAAGCTTTCTTT.

V gene TRBV19 combines with J gene TRBJ2-7; tentative D call: TRBD2 (6 bases). V was clipped by 3 bases and J by 5 bases, with 17 bases between them. The CDR3 sequence is 15 residues long. Germline V lookup: CDR1 LNHDA, CDR2 SQIVND (reference sequence). CDR3: CASSMNGGTLHEQYF. The CDR3 bases are TGTGCCAGTAGTATGAACGGGGGAACCCTCCACGAGCAGTACTTC.

The CDR3 bases are TGTGCCAGCAGCCGATCCACCATTGAAGCTTTCTTT. Its translation is CASSRSTIEAFF. V is TRBV7-2 and J is TRBJ1-1; no definite D call. The germline V gene has CDR1 SGHTA and CDR2 FQGNSA. This CDR3 comprises 12 residues. Trimming cost V 5 bases and J 7 bases, with 11 bases left between them.

V is TRBV5-4 and J is TRBJ2-7; 9 bases line up with TRBD1. Germline CDR1 is SGHNT and CDR2 is YYREEE (reference sequence). The CDR3 is 12 amino acids. V gave up 3 bases and J gave up 8 bases; unmatched junction bases: 3. The CDR3: CASSWGTGQQYF. For the CDR3, the DNA is TGTGCCAGCAGCTGGGGGACAGGGCAGCAGTACTTC.

V and J are TRBV9 and TRBJ1-6; D is undetermined. The V gene's germline CDR1 is SGDLS and CDR2 YYNGEE. V gave up 4 bases and J gave up 10 bases, with 15 bases separating them. CDR3 length: 14 residues. The CDR3 DNA sequence: TGTGCCAGCAGCCCCGGGTCCTCGGGGTCACCCCTCCACTTT. Protein sequence: CASSPGSSGSPLHF.

V is TRBV7-9 and J is TRBJ2-7, with D perhaps TRBD2 (5 bases). The germline CDR1 and CDR2 sequences are SEHNR and FQNEAQ (reference sequence). Deletions cut 0 bases from V and 2 bases from J, with 14 bases between. The CDR3 length is 16 residues. The CDR3 region is CASSLAVFSGAYEQYF. CDR3 bases: TGTGCCAGCAGCTTAGCGGTGTTCTCCGGGGCCTACGAGCAGTACTTC.

This chain connects TRBV11-3 to TRBJ2-5, with TRBD2 matching over 10 bases. The CDR3 is 15 residues long. Trimming removed 5 bases from V and 2 bases from J; junction bases left unmatched: 5. Germline V gives CDR1 SGHNT, CDR2 YENEEA. The CDR3 sequence is CASSDRTSGQETQYF. The CDR3 bases are TGTGCCAGCAGCGATAGGACTAGCGGACAAGAGACCCAGTACTTC.

This chain joins TRBV4-2 and TRBJ2-7; D possibly corresponds to TRBD2 (6 bases). The CDR3 length is 16 residues. With 1 base removed from V and 0 bases from J, the gap between germline ends came to 13 bases. Germline CDR1 LGHNA, CDR2 YNFKEQ. DNA for the CDR3: TGTGCCAGCAGCCAAGTCGGCGGGATAAACTCCTACGAGCAGTACTTC. Translation gives CASSQVGGINSYEQYF.

The chain is built from TRBV6-4 and TRBJ1-2, with D perhaps TRBD1 (5 bases). V lost 0 bases to trimming and J lost 8 bases, with 13 bases between them. The CDR3 sequence is 14 residues long. Per the germline V gene, CDR1 is MRHNA and CDR2 is SNTAGT. The CDR3 is CASSDSMGLGGYTF. The CDR3 DNA reads as TGTGCCAGCAGTGACTCGATGGGGCTGGGAGGCTACACCTTC.

This chain connects TRBV19 to TRBJ1-5, with D hard to call. V gave up 3 bases and J gave up 7 bases, with 19 bases separating them. Germline lookup yields CDR1 LNHDA and CDR2 SQIVND (reference sequence). The CDR3 loop spans 16 amino acids. The DNA for the CDR3 is TGTGCCAGTAGTATTACGGCCGCGCTCCTGGGGCAGCCCCAGCATTTT. Its protein product is CASSITAALLGQPQHF.

V usage is TRBV23-1 and J usage is TRBJ1-1; D might be TRBD1 (6 bases). TRBV23-1 is assigned to the ORF class and has an uncertain function. The V end was cut by 1 base, the J end by 11 bases, with 11 bases between. The CDR3 length is 12 residues. The CDR3 sequence is CASSQLWGAAFF. The DNA of the CDR3 is TGCGCCAGCAGTCAATTGTGGGGGGCTGCTTTCTTT.

The chain recombines TRBV6-5 with TRBJ1-1; TRBD1 is a possible D gene (5 bases). Germline CDR1 is MNHEY and CDR2 is SVGAGI. CDR3 length equals 12 residues. V lost 4 bases and J lost 6, with 9 bases in between. The CDR3 here is CASSSRGSEAFF. CDR3 in DNA: TGTGCCAGCAGTTCAAGGGGTTCTGAAGCTTTCTTT.

This chain joins TRBV6-5 and TRBJ1-3; D remains unclear. The CDR3 contains 15 residues. Trimming stripped 0 bases from V and 4 bases from J, with 10 bases between. Germline CDR1 reads MNHEY; CDR2 reads SVGAGI. The CDR3 reads CASSYSRLQGNTIYF. CDR3 nucleotides: TGTGCCAGCAGTTACTCGAGACTCCAGGGAAACACCATATATTTT.

CDR3 sequence (DNA): TGTGCCAGCAGCCCTCTTCGGGCAGGGGGTGAATGGAACATTCAGTACTTC. It specifies CASSPLRAGGEWNIQYF. The chain is built from TRBV7-9 and TRBJ2-4; 7 bases line up with TRBD1. The CDR3 covers 17 residues. V was pared by 5 bases and J by 7 bases, with 17 bases of the junction left unmatched. CDR1 is SEHNR, CDR2 FQNEAQ, per germline (reference sequence).

The chain couples TRBV29-1 to TRBJ2-3, with D possibly TRBD2 on 6 matching bases. The CDR3 totals 13 residues. Germline CDR1 SQVTM, CDR2 ANQGSEA. The germline V and J ends were trimmed by 5 bases and 2 bases, with 11 bases remaining between them. The CDR3 nucleotides read TGCAGCGTTCCGGGGGTGATCACAGATACGCAGTATTTT. It translates to CSVPGVITDTQYF.

V and J are TRBV19 and TRBJ2-7; maybe TRBD2 (5 bases). This CDR3 has 11 residues. Trimming removed 8 bases at V and 0 bases at J, with 5 bases between. Per germline, CDR1 LNHDA and CDR2 SQIVND (reference sequence). The CDR3 protein is CASGSSYEQYF. CDR3 nucleotide sequence: TGTGCCAGTGGGAGCTCCTACGAGCAGTACTTC. Full variable domain (remainder filled in from reference TRBV19 and TRBJ2-7): DGGITQSPKYLFRKEGQNVTLSCEQNLNHDAMYWYRQDPGQGLRLIYYSQIVNDFQKGDIAEGYSVSREKKESFPLTVTSAQKNPTAFYLCASGSSYEQYFGPGTRLTVT.

V usage is TRBV7-9 and J usage is TRBJ1-3, with D maybe TRBD1 (5 bases). The CDR3 contains 17 residues. From germline, CDR1 is SEHNR and CDR2 FQNEAQ (reference sequence). V lost 5 bases and J 5 bases, leaving 22 bases between the germline ends. The CDR3 sequence is CASSLPSPSGTRNTIYF. CDR3 coding DNA: TGTGCCAGCAGCCTACCAAGCCCTTCCGGGACGCGAAACACCATATATTTT.

The chain uses TRBV19 and TRBJ2-7; 9 bases agree with TRBD1. The CDR3 extends over 13 amino acids. With V trimmed by 8 bases and J by 3 bases, 5 bases remained unmatched. Germline CDR1 and CDR2: LNHDA and SQIVND (reference sequence). CDR3 region: CASEDRGGYEQYF. The CDR3 bases are TGTGCCAGTGAGGACAGGGGAGGCTACGAGCAGTACTTC.